The 8 T cell receptor beta chains given below trace back to one sample, sequenced in a study of cytomegalovirus exposure and HLA in healthy donors. The repertoire was sequenced with immunoSEQ multiplex PCR; TCRdb's copy has only in-frame clones and lacks some. The repertoire holds 150,000 to 250,000 clones, around 83% seen once, with under 15% in the top ten. The sequenced sample was PBMCs. These receptors came from a woman younger than 45 in good health and CMV-seropositive.

The chain employs TRBV5-1 and TRBJ2-3; no clear D. CDR3 size: 15 residues. Germline V gene lookup returns CDR1 SGHRS and CDR2 YFSETQ. V was shortened by 0 bases and J by 6 bases, with 14 bases between the two germline ends. As DNA, the CDR3 is TGCGCCAGCAGCTTGGGAGTAGCAGCAACGGATACGCAGTATTTT. It encodes CASSLGVAATDTQYF.

This chain connects TRBV11-2 to TRBJ2-7, with 8 bases lining up with TRBD1. The CDR3 spans 14 residues. The junction had 5 bases not matched to a gene; V was cut back by 3 bases and J by 4 bases. The germline CDR1 and CDR2 sequences are SGHAT and FQNNGV. The DNA of the CDR3 is TGTGCCAGCAGCTTCGATCAGGGGGCTTACGAGCAGTACTTC. Amino acid sequence: CASSFDQGAYEQYF.

This clone has only one observation. The chain is built from TRBV19 and TRBJ1-1, with 7 bases fitting TRBD1. Germline assignment: CDR1 LNHDA and CDR2 SQIVND (reference sequence). This CDR3 comprises 12 residues. Trimming took 6 bases from V and 6 from J; bases not matched to a gene: 4. The CDR3, as DNA: TGTGCCAGTAGGAACAGGGGCCCTGAAGCTTTCTTT. Translated, it gives CASRNRGPEAFF.

J is TRBJ1-2 and V is TRBV19, with TRBD1 matching over 8 bases. Germline V gives CDR1 LNHDA, CDR2 SQIVND (reference sequence). Trimming removed 5 bases from V and 7 bases from J; junction bases left unmatched: 6. The CDR3 is 13 residues long. In DNA, the CDR3 is TGTGCCAGTAGTCGACAGGGGACTGGTGGCTACACCTTC. The encoded protein is CASSRQGTGGYTF.

The J gene is TRBJ2-7, the V gene TRBV30, with a tentative D call TRBD1 (5 bases). Per the germline V gene, CDR1 is GTSNPN and CDR2 is SVGIG (reference sequence). The CDR3 has 15 residues. Trimming left V 4 bases short and J 4 bases short, with 20 bases between. The CDR3 loop reads CAWTKGNSGVYEQYF. The CDR3 DNA reads TGTGCCTGGACCAAGGGGAACAGTGGGGTGTACGAGCAGTACTTC.

The rearrangement links TRBV5-6 to TRBJ2-2; D is perhaps TRBD2 (5 bases). V lost 1 base and J 2 bases, leaving 12 bases between the germline ends. The length of the CDR3 is 16 residues. Germline assignment: CDR1 SGHDT and CDR2 YYEEEE. CDR3 loop: CASSLYGLVNTGELFF. The CDR3 coding sequence is TGTGCCAGCAGCTTGTATGGACTTGTAAACACCGGGGAGCTGTTTTTT.

This rearrangement joins TRBV5-1 to TRBJ2-1; 8 bases align to TRBD2. The junction had 11 bases not matched to a gene; V was cut back by 0 bases and J by 0 bases. Germline V gives CDR1 SGHRS, CDR2 YFSETQ. This CDR3 has 19 residues. The CDR3 coding sequence is TGCGCCAGCAGCTTGGCCGGGCTAGCGGGCCGTTCCTCCTACAATGAGCAGTTCTTC. Translated, it gives CASSLAGLAGRSSYNEQFF.

The chain employs TRBV7-9 and TRBJ2-1, with TRBD2 matching 14 bases. Germline V gene lookup returns CDR1 SEHNR and CDR2 FQNEAQ (reference sequence). CDR3 length: 17 residues. With V trimmed by 3 bases and J by 5 bases, 6 bases remained unmatched. The CDR3 DNA reads as TGTGCCAGCAGCTTGGGACTAGCGGGAGTTCGGGACAATGAGCAGTTCTTC. Residues: CASSLGLAGVRDNEQFF.